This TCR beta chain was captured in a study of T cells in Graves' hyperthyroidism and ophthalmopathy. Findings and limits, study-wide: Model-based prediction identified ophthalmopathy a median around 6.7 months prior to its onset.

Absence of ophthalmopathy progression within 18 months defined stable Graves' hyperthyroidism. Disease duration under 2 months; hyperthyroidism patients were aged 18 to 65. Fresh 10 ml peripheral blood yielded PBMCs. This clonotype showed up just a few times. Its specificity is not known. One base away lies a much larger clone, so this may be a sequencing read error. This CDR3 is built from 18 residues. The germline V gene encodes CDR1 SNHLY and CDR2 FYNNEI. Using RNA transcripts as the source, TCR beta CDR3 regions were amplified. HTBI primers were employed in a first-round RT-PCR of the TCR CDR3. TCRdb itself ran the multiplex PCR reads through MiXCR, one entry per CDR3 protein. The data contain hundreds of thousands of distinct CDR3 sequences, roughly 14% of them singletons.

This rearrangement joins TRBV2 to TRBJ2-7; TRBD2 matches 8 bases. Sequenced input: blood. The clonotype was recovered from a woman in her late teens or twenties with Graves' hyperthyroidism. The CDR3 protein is CASSREPSGFLSSYEQCF. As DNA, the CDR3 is TGTGCCAGCAGCCGGGAGCCTAGCGGGTTCTTGAGCTCCTACGAGCAGTGCTTC.